This paragraph covers one TCR beta chain sequence. Its specificity is not known. The assay was immunoSEQ multiplex PCR, and TCRdb's table has in-frame clones only and misses some. This table has 80,000 to 90,000 clones, roughly 92% appearing once. The data originate from a study of graft-versus-host responses after intestinal transplantation. The CDR3 loop spans 13 amino acids. Trimming removed 2 bases at V and 6 bases at J, with 9 bases between. In germline, CDR1 is SGHRS, CDR2 YFSETQ. The source was unstimulated CD4+ T cells sorted from spleen or lymph node cells, collected before intestinal transplant. The receptor's source is a human donor who received an intestinal transplant. The gene calls are TRBV5-1 and TRBJ2-1, with D perhaps assigned TRBD1 or TRBD2 (5 bases each). The CDR3 reads CASSFGTPNEQFF. The CDR3 DNA reads TGCGCCAGCAGCTTCGGGACCCCCAATGAGCAGTTCTTC.